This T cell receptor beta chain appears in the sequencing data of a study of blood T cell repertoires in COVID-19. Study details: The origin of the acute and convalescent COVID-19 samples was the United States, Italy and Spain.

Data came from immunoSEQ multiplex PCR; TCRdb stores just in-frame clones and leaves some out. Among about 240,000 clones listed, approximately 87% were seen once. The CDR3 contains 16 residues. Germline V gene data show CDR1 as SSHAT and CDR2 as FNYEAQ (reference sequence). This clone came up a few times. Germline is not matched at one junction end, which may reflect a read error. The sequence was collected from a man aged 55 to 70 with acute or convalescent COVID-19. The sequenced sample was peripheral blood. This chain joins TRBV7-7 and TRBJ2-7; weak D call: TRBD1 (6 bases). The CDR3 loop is CASSPGVGISAYEQYF. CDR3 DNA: TGTGCTAGCAGCCCAGGGGTAGGGATATCCGCCTACGAGCAGTACTTC. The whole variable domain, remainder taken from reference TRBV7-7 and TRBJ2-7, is GAGVSQSPRYKVTKRGQDVTLRCDPISSHATLYWYQQALGQGPEFLTYFNYEAQPDKSGLPSDRFSAERPEGSISTLTIQRTEQRDSAMYRCASSPGVGISAYEQYFGPGTRLTVT.